The clone carrying this T cell receptor (beta chain) was detected ten times or more. Its antigen is not identified. This entry belongs to a study of identical twins. Each CDR3 protein is one row after TCRdb ran MiXCR on the 5' RACE reads. The sample shows roughly 540,000 distinct CDR3 sequences, less than 25% of them seen only once. This CDR3 is 13 amino acids long. V lost 7 bases and J 8 bases, leaving 18 bases between the germline ends. Germline V gives CDR1 DFQATT, CDR2 SNEGSKA (reference sequence). Study conclusions and caveats: An excess of low generation probability was shown by twin-shared out-of-frame alpha sequences.

Another study also made use of these data, one on T cells expressing NK-cell markers. As that study records: Each TCR beta repertoire originated in sorted T cells that were CD3+CD56+NKG2C+, CD3+CD56+NKG2C- or CD3+CD56-NKG2C+.

The receptor comes from a woman under 30 in good health. The V gene is TRBV20-1, the J gene TRBJ2-1; D perhaps matches TRBD1 (6 bases). The sample taken for sequencing was CD4+ T cells sorted from blood. The CDR3 region is CSGGSGARDEQFF. In DNA form, the CDR3 reads TGCAGTGGCGGGTCAGGGGCGCGCGATGAGCAGTTCTTC.